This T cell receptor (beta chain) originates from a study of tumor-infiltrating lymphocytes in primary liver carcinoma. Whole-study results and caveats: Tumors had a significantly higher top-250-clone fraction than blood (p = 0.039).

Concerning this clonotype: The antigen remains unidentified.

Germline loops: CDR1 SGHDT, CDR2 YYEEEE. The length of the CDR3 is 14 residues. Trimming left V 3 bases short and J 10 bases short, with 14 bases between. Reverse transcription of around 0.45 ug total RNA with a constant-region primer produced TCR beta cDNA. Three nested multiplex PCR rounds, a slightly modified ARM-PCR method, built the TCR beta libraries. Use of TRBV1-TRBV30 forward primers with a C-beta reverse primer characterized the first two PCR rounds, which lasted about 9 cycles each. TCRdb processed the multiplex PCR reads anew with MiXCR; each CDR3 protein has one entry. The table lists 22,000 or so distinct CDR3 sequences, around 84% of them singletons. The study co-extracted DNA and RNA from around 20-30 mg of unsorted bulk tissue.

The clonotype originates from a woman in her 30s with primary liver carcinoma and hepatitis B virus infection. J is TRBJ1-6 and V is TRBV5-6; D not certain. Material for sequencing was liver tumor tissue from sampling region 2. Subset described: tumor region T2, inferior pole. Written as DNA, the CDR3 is TGTGCCAGCAGCTCGCTAGCACTGGGGTCACCCCTCCACTTT. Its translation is CASSSLALGSPLHF.